Below, 8 T cell receptor beta chains from the same sample are listed, as sequenced in a study of OX40 agonist ivuxolimab in advanced cancers. The data were produced by immunoSEQ multiplex PCR, yet TCRdb's version contains in-frame clones alone and is incomplete. The data show approximately 32,000 clones, with 88% seen just once and about 53% held by the top ten. The sequenced sample was CD4+ or CD8+ T cells sorted from blood, obtained in a trial of the OX40 agonist ivuxolimab. These receptors originate from an adult with an advanced solid tumor such as melanoma, head and neck, liver or kidney cancer.

This clone was picked up one time. This chain connects TRBV4-1 to TRBJ2-1, with 7 bases that match TRBD2. The CDR3 runs to 18 residues. Germline CDR1 and CDR2: MGHRA and YSYEKL. The V gene end was trimmed by 2 bases and the J gene end by 2 bases; junction bases not matched to a gene: 12. The CDR3 DNA reads as TGCGCCAGCAGCCAAAGTGGCTTCGGGGAGGGAACCTACAATGAGCAGTTCTTC. Its translation: CASSQSGFGEGTYNEQFF.

In this sample, this clone turned up once. CDR3 bases: TGTGCCAGCAGCTCACCCCTAGGGGCCGAGGGGACCCAGTACTTC. Protein: CASSSPLGAEGTQYF. This chain links TRBV7-2 with TRBJ2-5; TRBD1 or TRBD2 may be the D gene (5 bases each). Trimming shortened V by 4 bases and J by 7 bases, and 19 bases separated the two germline ends. The CDR3 length is 15 residues. From germline, CDR1 is SGHTA and CDR2 FQGNSA.

The rearrangement joins TRBV6-1 to TRBJ1-6; D remains unclear. The germline V gene has CDR1 MNHNS and CDR2 SASEGT. V was shortened by 11 bases and J by 2 bases, with 16 bases between the two germline ends. This CDR3 has 15 amino acids. The CDR3 coding sequence is TGTGCCTCCATTGAGGGTTTGACCTATAATTCACCCCTCCACTTT. Translated: CASIEGLTYNSPLHF.

J is TRBJ1-5 and V is TRBV6-4, with TRBD1 matching 10 bases. Germline CDR1 and CDR2: MRHNA and SNTAGT. V gave up 5 bases and J gave up 8 bases; unmatched junction bases: 9. This CDR3 contains 15 residues. The CDR3 loop is CASSKTGQGSEPQHF. The CDR3 DNA reads TGTGCCAGCAGTAAAACGGGACAGGGGAGTGAGCCCCAGCATTTT.

There are many counts of this clone. The rearrangement joins TRBV27 to TRBJ1-2; D is unclear. Germline V gives CDR1 MNHEY, CDR2 SMNVEV (reference sequence). V dropped 3 bases and J dropped 8 bases, with 13 bases sitting between them. This CDR3 region has 13 residues. CDR3 sequence (DNA): TGTGCCAGCAGTTTGAGGGAATCCTGGGGCTACACCTTC. Protein: CASSLRESWGYTF.

This clone was observed a single time. V is TRBV5-4 and J is TRBJ2-5; 9 nucleotides match TRBD1. The DNA matches TRBJ2-7 better at its end, which makes the J call doubtful. The CDR3 has 14 amino acids. Germline V gives CDR1 SGHNT, CDR2 YYREEE (reference sequence). DNA for the CDR3: TGTGCCAGCAGCGACCGGGACAGGGCCTACGAGCAGTACTTC. Its protein is CASSDRDRAYEQYF.

This sequence joins TRBV25-1 and TRBJ2-1; D gene ambiguous. The germline CDR1 and CDR2 sequences are MGHDK and SYGVNS. The CDR3 runs to 14 residues. Trimming cost V 3 bases and J 5 bases, with 11 bases left between them. The CDR3 sequence is CASSDLQYHNEQFF. CDR3 in DNA: TGTGCCAGCAGTGACCTCCAGTACCACAATGAGCAGTTCTTC.

J is TRBJ1-2 and V is TRBV30; no firm D call. CDR3 length: 13 residues. The V end lost 5 bases, the J end lost 3 bases, and 13 bases lay between the germline ends. Per germline, CDR1 GTSNPN and CDR2 SVGIG (reference sequence). CDR3 loop: CAWRNRDYYGYTF. The DNA for the CDR3 is TGTGCCTGGCGAAATCGGGATTACTATGGCTACACCTTC.